This T cell receptor beta chain originates from a study of CD8 T cells in ankylosing spondylitis. This clonotype showed up many times. J lost 5 bases, V lost 6 bases, and 10 bases had no gene match. This CDR3 spans 15 amino acids. Germline lookup yields CDR1 LNHDA and CDR2 SQIVND (reference sequence). TCRdb re-called the 5' RACE reads through MiXCR, storing one row per CDR3 protein. Of around 150,000 distinct CDR3 sequences listed, 6% to 8% are singletons. The sample was blood, either unsorted or a sorted T cell fraction (not recorded which). The source is a female donor with ankylosing spondylitis or in good health (not recorded which). The chain is built from TRBV19 and TRBJ2-1, with 7 bases that match TRBD2. CDR3 DNA: TGTGCCAGTAGAACGGGGTCTAGCGGAAACAATGAGCAGTTCTTC. Protein sequence: CASRTGSSGNNEQFF.